The clone carrying this TCR beta chain was counted only a few times. Antigen specificity is unknown. Trimming took 4 bases from V and 3 from J, leaving 9 bases between them. Germline CDR1 and CDR2: SGHNT and YYREEE (reference sequence). This CDR3 has 13 amino acids. UMIs were added to TCR cDNA along with a universal primer site when it was made by 5'RACE template switching. TCRdb independently ran MiXCR on the 5' RACE reads; one entry per CDR3 protein. The sample includes around 260,000 distinct CDR3 sequences, around 5.2% seen only once; the top ten take about 3.5%. The data were obtained in a study of T cells after yellow fever vaccination. Study overall: In the case of low-cell-number fractions, SMART-Seq v4 Ultra Low Input was used for preparation.

Findings of the study overall: Reappearance after the booster was observed for most primary-vaccination clones (96% CD4, about 86% CD8).

The chain employs TRBV5-4 and TRBJ2-3; no clear D gene. The sequences come from CD4+ T cells sorted from PBMCs, collected on the day of the yellow fever booster vaccination. The origin of this receptor is a young man who received the YFV17D yellow fever vaccine. The CDR3 is CASSGWVTDTQYF. The CDR3 nucleotides read TGTGCCAGCAGCGGGTGGGTGACAGATACGCAGTATTTT.